This T cell receptor (beta chain) was sequenced in a study of shared clonotypes between healthy human individuals. Study information: Samples came from a couple of female and a few male donors aged 18 to 49.

Study findings and constraints: Clonotypes shared by all four sorted-subset donors had higher generation probabilities than non-shared clonotypes. Relative to memory subsets, naive subsets generally showed larger estimated richness.

Germline V CDR1 and CDR2: LNHDA, SQIVND (reference sequence). Trimming removed 0 bases from V and 5 bases from J, with 4 bases in between. The CDR3 has 12 amino acids. For this clone: Its cognate antigen is unknown.

Profiled with immunoSEQ multiplex PCR; TCRdb holds only in-frame clones, not every one. The repertoire holds some 2,500,000 clones, with 85% to 95% as singletons. Sequencing was performed on naive CD4+ T cells from PBMCs. The subset: CD45RA+ positively selected. The source of this sequence is a man aged 18 to 29 in good health. Some clones in this sample may be carry-over from other donors' samples. The V and J genes are TRBV19 and TRBJ1-2; D is unresolved. The CDR3 protein is CASSIEPYGYTF. The CDR3 DNA reads as TGTGCCAGTAGTATAGAGCCATATGGCTACACCTTC.